This record looks at one T cell receptor (beta chain) sequence and its context. Some clones are missing from TCRdb's copy, which holds only in-frame ones; the method was immunoSEQ multiplex PCR. This table has around 110,000 clones, nearly 95% appearing once. This sample stems from a study of control samples from healthy donors and cancer patients. CDR3 size: 16 residues. Germline-derived CDR1 and CDR2 are MDHEN and SYDVKM. V trimming: 8 bases; J trimming: 2 bases; junction bases outside the gene matches: 9. The sequence was collected from a man aged 25 to 40 in good health. What was sequenced was blood. The chain carries TRBV28 and TRBJ1-5, with TRBD1 matching 10 bases. DNA for the CDR3: TGTGCCAGCGTTAGACAGGGGGCAGGTGGCAATCAGCCCCAGCATTTT. It codes for CASVRQGAGGNQPQHF.